Each of the 20 T cell receptor beta chains below was sequenced from the same sample in a study of blood T cell repertoires in COVID-19. Clones were sequenced by immunoSEQ multiplex PCR, and TCRdb holds only the in-frame ones, with some missing. The data show some 400,000 clones, with approximately 89% seen just once and about 0.9% held by the top ten. The sequencing sample was made of PBMCs or T cells enriched from blood (not recorded which). The origin of the receptors is a middle-aged woman who had been exposed to COVID-19.

As DNA, the CDR3 is TGTGCCAGCCGGGACAGCGTCAGATCACAGCCCCAGCATTTT. Its protein product is CASRDSVRSQPQHF. This rearrangement joins TRBV2 to TRBJ1-5, with 7 bases matching TRBD1. The CDR3 loop spans 14 amino acids. V shed 8 bases and J 7 bases; nucleotides not matched to a gene: 11. CDR1 SNHLY and CDR2 FYNNEI come from the germline V gene. The full variable domain, with the rest looked up from reference TRBV2 and TRBJ1-5, is EPEVTQTPSHQVTQMGQEVILRCVPISNHLYFYWYRQILGQKVEFLVSFYNNEISEKSEIFDDQFSVERPDGSNFTLKIRSTKLEDSAMYFCASRDSVRSQPQHFGDGTRLSIL.

The V and J genes are TRBV10-3 and TRBJ1-3; D is perhaps TRBD1 (6 bases). Germline-derived CDR1 and CDR2 are ENHRY and SYGVKD. V lost 8 bases and J lost 1, with 9 bases in between. The CDR3 is 13 amino acids. CDR3 region: CAIRGTSGNTIYF. The CDR3 coding sequence is TGTGCCATCCGTGGGACATCTGGAAACACCATATATTTT.

This chain connects TRBV7-9 to TRBJ1-4, with a weak D call TRBD1 (6 bases). The V end lost 5 bases, the J end lost 1 base, and 14 bases lay between the germline ends. Germline V gene data show CDR1 as SEHNR and CDR2 as FQNEAQ (reference sequence). The CDR3 runs 16 residues. CDR3 coding DNA: TGTGCCAGCAGCCCACCCCCACAGGGAACTAATGAAAAACTGTTTTTT. It yields the protein CASSPPPQGTNEKLFF.

The chain combines TRBV30 with TRBJ1-1; 9 bases match TRBD1. There are 14 residues in the CDR3. Losses at the gene ends were 5 bases for V and 4 bases for J; bases not matched to a gene: 8. CDR1 and CDR2 from the germline V gene are GTSNPN and SVGIG (reference sequence). The DNA of the CDR3 is TGTGCCTGGGAGGGACAGGGAGGGGGCACTGAAGCTTTCTTT. Protein: CAWEGQGGGTEAFF. Full variable domain (rest looked up from reference TRBV30 and TRBJ1-1): SQTIHQWPATLVQPVGSPLSLECTVEGTSNPNLYWYRQAAGRGLQLLFYSVGIGQISSEVPQNLSASRPQDRQFILSSKKLLLSDSGFYLCAWEGQGGGTEAFFGQGTRLTVV.

A single count supports this clone. The chain has TRBV7-9 and TRBJ2-7, with 8 bases aligning to TRBD1. The ends lost 1 base at V and 3 bases at J; junction bases unmatched: 11. Germline-derived CDR1 and CDR2 are SEHNR and FQNEAQ (reference sequence). This CDR3 spans 17 amino acids. CDR3 in amino acids: CASSLGGTGEGYYEQYF. CDR3 in DNA: TGTGCCAGCAGCTTAGGCGGGACAGGTGAGGGATACTACGAGCAGTACTTC.

V is TRBV30 and J is TRBJ1-4; no firm D call. CDR1 is GTSNPN, CDR2 SVGIG, per germline (reference sequence). V dropped 4 bases and J dropped 7 bases, with 16 bases sitting between them. The CDR3 length is 14 residues. CDR3 coding DNA: TGTGCCTGGACCACTGAACTCTTAAGTGAAAAACTGTTTTTT. Protein: CAWTTELLSEKLFF.

The chain has TRBV18 and TRBJ1-2; no definite D call. The CDR3 is made up of 15 amino acids. The V and J ends lost 1 base and 7 bases respectively, with 16 bases between them. The V gene's germline CDR1 is KGHSH and CDR2 LQKENI. In nucleotides, the CDR3 is TGTGCCAGCTCACCACTTTCGGCAGACTTTCGTGGCTACACCTTC. Residues: CASSPLSADFRGYTF.

The DNA for the CDR3 is TGTGCTAGTGGTTTGTCCACAAGTACTGAAGCTTTCTTT. This codes for CASGLSTSTEAFF. The rearrangement uses TRBV12-5 and TRBJ1-1; no clear D gene. Trimming shortened V by 2 bases and J by 5 bases, and 9 bases separated the two germline ends. The germline gives CDR1 LGHNT, CDR2 FRNRAP. CDR3 length equals 13 residues.

This clone is a singleton in its sample. This sequence joins TRBV9 and TRBJ2-3; 7 bases line up with TRBD2. CDR3 length equals 15 residues. Germline trimming cut 4 bases from V and 3 bases from J; bases unmatched to any gene: 8. CDR1 is SGDLS, CDR2 YYNGEE, per germline. Here the CDR3 reads CASSPRAGVTDTQYF. CDR3 nucleotides: TGTGCCAGCAGCCCACGGGCGGGAGTAACAGATACGCAGTATTTT.

This chain joins TRBV29-1 and TRBJ1-1; no definite D call. The CDR3 spans 11 residues. CDR1 SQVTM and CDR2 ANQGSEA come from the germline V gene. In DNA form, the CDR3 reads TGCAGTTCACAAGAGAACACTGAAGCTTTCTTT. Amino acid sequence: CSSQENTEAFF.

About this clone: This sample includes further DNA sequences coding for the same CDR3. The chain uses TRBV5-1 and TRBJ2-2; possible D gene TRBD1, 5 bases. V lost 1 base to trimming and J lost 2 bases, with 6 bases between them. Germline V lookup: CDR1 SGHRS, CDR2 YFSETQ. This CDR3 is 14 amino acids long. CDR3 sequence reads: CASSLTGNTGELFF. The CDR3, as DNA: TGCGCCAGCAGCTTGACAGGAAACACCGGGGAGCTGTTTTTT. The full variable domain, its missing parts supplied by reference TRBV5-1 and TRBJ2-2, is KAGVTQTPRYLIKTRGQQVTLSCSPISGHRSVSWYQQTPGQGLQFLFEYFSETQRNKGNFPGRFSGRQFSNSRSEMNVSTLELGDSALYLCASSLTGNTGELFFGEGSRLTVL.

The chain recombines TRBV9 with TRBJ2-7, with 8 bases that match TRBD2. The CDR3 covers 15 residues. V dropped 0 bases and J dropped 4; count of bases not matched to a gene: 6. Germline V gene lookup returns CDR1 SGDLS and CDR2 YYNGEE. Written as DNA, the CDR3 is TGTGCCAGCAGCGTAGGCCTAGCGGGCGTGTACGAGCAGTACTTC. Translation gives CASSVGLAGVYEQYF.

CDR3 sequence reads: CASSKTSGGAHEQFF. In DNA, the CDR3 is TGTGCCAGCAGCAAGACTAGCGGGGGGGCCCATGAGCAGTTCTTC. The rearrangement uses TRBV7-9 and TRBJ2-1; 14 positions match TRBD2. J lost 8 bases, V lost 5 bases, and 5 bases had no gene match. Per the germline V gene, CDR1 is SEHNR and CDR2 is FQNEAQ (reference sequence). This CDR3 spans 15 amino acids. The whole variable domain, remainder taken from reference TRBV7-9 and TRBJ2-1, is DTGVSQNPRHKITKRGQNVTFRCDPISEHNRLYWYRQTLGQGPEFLTYFQNEAQLEKSRLLSDRFSAERPKGSFSTLEIQRTEQGDSAMYLCASSKTSGGAHEQFFGPGTRLTVL.

The chain couples TRBV7-2 to TRBJ1-2, with a tentative D call TRBD1 (5 bases). The V end lost 7 bases, the J end lost 7 bases, and 19 bases lay between the germline ends. The CDR3 consists of 14 residues. Germline V gene data show CDR1 as SGHTA and CDR2 as FQGNSA. CDR3 protein: CASTPGAGLLGYTF. CDR3 in DNA: TGTGCCAGCACCCCGGGTGCAGGGCTGCTTGGCTACACCTTC.

The chain couples TRBV27 to TRBJ1-1, with 8 positions matching TRBD1. Looked up from germline, CDR1 is MNHEY and CDR2 is SMNVEV (reference sequence). Trimming removed 7 bases from V and 1 base from J; junction bases left unmatched: 8. CDR3 size: 15 residues. The CDR3 bases are TGTGCCAGCAACTCCAGACAGGGGCGGAACACTGAAGCTTTCTTT. Translating it yields CASNSRQGRNTEAFF.

The chain uses TRBV6-6 and TRBJ1-4; maybe TRBD1 (5 bases). Trimming shortened V by 11 bases and J by 7 bases, and 17 bases separated the two germline ends. The germline V gene has CDR1 MNHNY and CDR2 SVGAGI (reference sequence). The CDR3 contains 13 residues. For the CDR3, the DNA is TGTGCCCATAGTCGGGGGATGGGTGAAAAACTGTTTTTT. It codes for CAHSRGMGEKLFF.

The chain uses TRBV10-1 and TRBJ1-5, with D possibly being TRBD1 (5 bases). The CDR3 sequence is 13 residues long. Per the germline V gene, CDR1 is WNHNN and CDR2 is SYGVQD (reference sequence). Trimming stripped 6 bases from V and 5 bases from J, with 11 bases between. This CDR3 is CASSAGRDQPQHF. As DNA, the CDR3 is TGCGCCAGCAGCGCGGGACGGGATCAGCCCCAGCATTTT.

CDR3 sequence reads: CASSIRQGHYGYTF. The DNA of the CDR3 is TGTGCCAGCAGTATAAGACAGGGGCACTATGGCTACACCTTC. The chain is built from TRBV27 and TRBJ1-2; 8 bases align to TRBD1. This CDR3 spans 14 amino acids. Germline V gene sequence: CDR1 MNHEY, CDR2 SMNVEV (reference sequence). The J segment lost 3 bases and the V segment lost 5 bases, leaving 5 bases of the junction unmatched.

Comment on this clone: The same CDR3 arises from other DNA sequences in this sample as well. This chain uses TRBV20-1 with TRBJ1-1, with D unresolved. Per germline, CDR1 DFQATT and CDR2 SNEGSKA (reference sequence). The length of the CDR3 is 11 residues. V gave up 1 base and J gave up 7 bases, with 7 bases separating them. CDR3 DNA sequence: TGCAGTGCTAGAGGGGCTGTTGAAGCTTTCTTT. This codes for CSARGAVEAFF.

This clone came up once. The rearrangement links TRBV6-5 to TRBJ1-3, with 8 nucleotides matching TRBD1. Germline-derived CDR1 and CDR2 are MNHEY and SVGAGI. The CDR3 is 14 amino acids. Losses at the gene ends were 5 bases for V and 2 bases for J; bases not matched to a gene: 2. The DNA of the CDR3 is TGTGCCAGCAGTACACAGGGGGCTGGAAACACCATATATTTT. Protein: CASSTQGAGNTIYF.